These 6 T cell receptor beta chains came from one sample sequenced in a study of CD8+CD57+ T cells in acquired aplastic anemia. Researchers used genomic DNA as the template to profile TCR beta VDJ and CDR3. TCRdb used MiXCR to reprocess the reads, holding one entry per CDR3 protein. This sample has under 200,000 distinct CDR3 sequences, with under 70% found just once. The sample taken for sequencing was sorted CD4+, CD8+, or CD8+CD57+ T cells (not recorded which) from PBMCs. All receptors derive from a human donor with severe aplastic anemia or a healthy control (not recorded which).

This sequence joins TRBV4-1 and TRBJ1-2; D possibly corresponds to TRBD1 (5 bases). CDR3 length: 15 residues. Trimming took off 1 base at V and 3 bases at J, with 12 bases between the two ends. Germline V gene lookup returns CDR1 MGHRA and CDR2 YSYEKL. CDR3 region: CASSQASAGHYGYTF. The CDR3 DNA is TGCGCCAGCAGCCAAGCGTCGGCAGGGCACTATGGCTACACCTTC.

V gene TRBV7-3 combines with J gene TRBJ2-7, with 7 bases identical to TRBD2. After removal of 6 bases from V and 0 bases from J, the junction contained 11 bases not matched to a gene. CDR3 length: 16 amino acids. Germline CDR1 and CDR2: SGHTA and FQGTGA. The CDR3 protein is CASSDPPAGRSYEQYF. The DNA of the CDR3 is TGTGCCAGCAGTGACCCCCCAGCGGGGCGCTCCTACGAGCAGTACTTC. The full variable domain, with the rest looked up from reference TRBV7-3 and TRBJ2-7, is GAGVSQTPSNKVTEKGKYVELRCDPISGHTALYWYRQSLGQGPEFLIYFQGTGAADDSGLPNDRFFAVRPEGSVSTLKIQRTERGDSAVYLCASSDPPAGRSYEQYFGPGTRLTVT.

This chain connects TRBV12-3 or TRBV12-4 to TRBJ2-1; D is unresolved. Trimming removed 5 bases from V and 8 bases from J, with 13 bases in between. The CDR3 is 13 amino acids. CDR3 in amino acids: CASSPRINYEQFF. In nucleotides, the CDR3 is TGTGCCAGCAGTCCGAGGATTAACTATGAGCAGTTCTTC.

The V call is TRBV7-9, the J call TRBJ2-7; 10 positions match TRBD1. With V trimmed by 3 bases and J by 4 bases, 9 bases remained unmatched. Per germline, CDR1 SEHNR and CDR2 FQNEAQ (reference sequence). The CDR3 is made up of 16 amino acids. The CDR3 region has the DNA TGTGCCAGCAGCTTGCGGACCGGGACAGGGGAATACGAGCAGTACTTC. This encodes CASSLRTGTGEYEQYF.

V is TRBV20-1 and J is TRBJ2-7; TRBD2 matches at 11 bases. The CDR3 is 15 residues long. Per germline, CDR1 DFQATT and CDR2 SNEGSKA (reference sequence). Trimming cost V 5 bases and J 0 bases; bases outside gene matches: 6. CDR3 bases: TGCAGTGCTTCCGGACTAGCGGGTCCCTCCTACGAGCAGTACTTC. Its translation is CSASGLAGPSYEQYF.

This clonotype was seen ten or more times. V and J are TRBV6-2 or TRBV6-3 and TRBJ2-2; unclear D gene. This CDR3 comprises 13 residues. Germline V gene sequence: CDR1 MNHEY, CDR2 SVGEGT. Trimming took 2 bases from V and 3 from J, leaving 4 bases between them. The CDR3 nucleotides are TGTGCCAGCAGTTACAGGGACACCGGGGAGCTGTTTTTT. Translating gives CASSYRDTGELFF.